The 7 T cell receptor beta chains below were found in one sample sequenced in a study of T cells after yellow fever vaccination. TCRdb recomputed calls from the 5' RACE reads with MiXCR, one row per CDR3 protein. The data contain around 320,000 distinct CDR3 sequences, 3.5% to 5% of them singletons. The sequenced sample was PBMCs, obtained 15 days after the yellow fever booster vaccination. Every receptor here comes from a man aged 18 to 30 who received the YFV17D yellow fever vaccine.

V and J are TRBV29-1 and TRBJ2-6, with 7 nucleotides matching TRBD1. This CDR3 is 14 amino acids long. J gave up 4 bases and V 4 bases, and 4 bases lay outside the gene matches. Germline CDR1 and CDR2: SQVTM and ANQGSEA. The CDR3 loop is CSVVTGPGANVLTF. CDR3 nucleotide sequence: TGCAGCGTTGTGACAGGGCCAGGGGCCAACGTCCTGACTTTC.

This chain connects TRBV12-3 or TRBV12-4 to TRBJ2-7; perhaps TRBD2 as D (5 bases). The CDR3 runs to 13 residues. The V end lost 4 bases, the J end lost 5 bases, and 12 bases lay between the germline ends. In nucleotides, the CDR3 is TGTGCCAGCAGTTCAAGAGGGTACCACGAGCAGTACTTC. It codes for CASSSRGYHEQYF.

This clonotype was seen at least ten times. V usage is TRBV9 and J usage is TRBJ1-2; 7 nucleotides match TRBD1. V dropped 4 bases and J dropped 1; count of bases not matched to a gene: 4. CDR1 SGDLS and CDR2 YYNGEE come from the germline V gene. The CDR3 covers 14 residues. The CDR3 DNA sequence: TGTGCCAGCAGCTTGGGACAGATTAACTATGGCTACACCTTC. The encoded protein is CASSLGQINYGYTF.

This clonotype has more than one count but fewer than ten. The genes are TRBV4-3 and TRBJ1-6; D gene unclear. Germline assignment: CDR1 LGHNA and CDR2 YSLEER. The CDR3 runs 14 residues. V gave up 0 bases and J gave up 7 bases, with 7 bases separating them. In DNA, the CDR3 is TGCGCCAGCAGCCAAGATTTCCCGAATTCACCCCTCCACTTT. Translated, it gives CASSQDFPNSPLHF.

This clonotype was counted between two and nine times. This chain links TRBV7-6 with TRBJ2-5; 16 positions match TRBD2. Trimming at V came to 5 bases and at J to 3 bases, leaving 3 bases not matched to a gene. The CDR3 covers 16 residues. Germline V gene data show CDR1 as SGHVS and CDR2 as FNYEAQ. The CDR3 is CASSGTSGGAEETQYF. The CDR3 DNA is TGTGCCAGCAGCGGGACTAGCGGGGGGGCGGAAGAGACCCAGTACTTC.

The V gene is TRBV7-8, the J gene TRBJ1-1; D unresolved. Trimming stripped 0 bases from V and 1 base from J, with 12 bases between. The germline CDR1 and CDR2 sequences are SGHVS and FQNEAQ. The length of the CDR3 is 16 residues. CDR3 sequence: CASSLARRSPNTEAFF. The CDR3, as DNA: TGTGCCAGCAGCTTAGCACGTAGGTCCCCGAACACTGAAGCTTTCTTT.

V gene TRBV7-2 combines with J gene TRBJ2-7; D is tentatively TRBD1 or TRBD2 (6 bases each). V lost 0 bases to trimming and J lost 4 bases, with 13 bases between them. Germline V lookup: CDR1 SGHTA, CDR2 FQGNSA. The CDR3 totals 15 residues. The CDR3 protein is CASSLARGRRYEQYF. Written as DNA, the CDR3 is TGTGCCAGCAGCTTAGCTCGGGGGCGTAGGTACGAGCAGTACTTC.